This T cell receptor beta chain was identified in a study of cytomegalovirus exposure and HLA in healthy donors. Overall study context: Early released data had approximately 86 million unique TCRs, all coming from HLA-typed donors.

This clone was observed a handful of times. As yet, its antigen is unknown. 13 Jbeta primers and 60 Vbeta primers were used for the PCR. Clones were read by immunoSEQ multiplex PCR, and TCRdb kept only the in-frame ones, dropping some. In the table there are some 120,000 clones, approximately 17% of which are singletons. V was clipped by 5 bases and J by 9 bases, with 16 bases between them. The CDR3 loop spans 13 amino acids. Germline values: CDR1 MDHEN, CDR2 SYDVKM. The study's findings and limits: Productive rates of about 87% or about 30% were seen for most TCR beta V segments in an earlier analysis.

The chain uses TRBV28 and TRBJ1-1; D gene ambiguous. This clonotype was sampled from a female donor in good health and CMV-seropositive. Sequencing was performed on PBMCs. CDR3 residues: CASSLPDSIKAFF. Written as DNA, the CDR3 is TGTGCCAGCAGTCTTCCGGACTCTATCAAAGCTTTCTTT.